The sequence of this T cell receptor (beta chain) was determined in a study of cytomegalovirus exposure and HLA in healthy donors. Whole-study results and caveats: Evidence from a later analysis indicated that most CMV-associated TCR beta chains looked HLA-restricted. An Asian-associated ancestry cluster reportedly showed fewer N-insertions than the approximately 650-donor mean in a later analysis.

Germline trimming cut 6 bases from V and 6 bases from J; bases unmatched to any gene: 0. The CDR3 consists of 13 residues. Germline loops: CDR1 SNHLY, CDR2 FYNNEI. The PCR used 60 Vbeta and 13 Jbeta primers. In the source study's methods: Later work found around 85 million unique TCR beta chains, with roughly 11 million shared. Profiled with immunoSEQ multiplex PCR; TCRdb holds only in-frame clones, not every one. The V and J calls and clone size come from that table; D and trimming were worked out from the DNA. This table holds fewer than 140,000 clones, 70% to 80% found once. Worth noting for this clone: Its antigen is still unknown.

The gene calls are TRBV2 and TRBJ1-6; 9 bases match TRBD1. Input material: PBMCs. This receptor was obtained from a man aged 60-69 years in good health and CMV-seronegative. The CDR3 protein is CASRDRGNSPLHF. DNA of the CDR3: TGTGCCAGCAGGGACAGGGGTAATTCACCCCTCCACTTT.